This is a list of T cell receptor beta chains from one sample in a study of OX40 agonist ivuxolimab in advanced cancers. Sequenced by immunoSEQ multiplex PCR; TCRdb stores in-frame clones only, minus some. The sample lists fewer than 90,000 clones, around 87% seen once, with about 2.6% in the top ten. This sample comprised CD4+ or CD8+ T cells sorted from blood, obtained in a trial of the OX40 agonist ivuxolimab. The origin of the receptors is an adult with an advanced solid tumor such as melanoma, head and neck, liver or kidney cancer. Each CDR3 is given with its conserved first and last residue. Each record gives: V gene, J gene, clone size, D gene, CDR3 protein, CDR3 DNA. A D gene is named only where the DNA matches it firmly. The listing skips clone size in some rows; elsewhere it reads once, few, many or a size class.

V: TRBV5-1; J: TRBJ2-1; size: once; D: TRBD2; CDR3: CASSLDSGSYNEQFF; DNA: TGCGCCAGCAGCTTGGATAGCGGGAGCTACAATGAGCAGTTCTTC
V: TRBV6-5; J: TRBJ1-4; size: NA; D: TRBD1; CDR3: CASSTSGQKNEKLFF; DNA: TGTGCCAGCAGTACCTCGGGACAGAAGAATGAAAAACTGTTTTTT
V: TRBV4-2; J: TRBJ1-3; size: once; D: NA; CDR3: CASSQIKGGENTIYF; DNA: TGTGCCAGCAGCCAAATCAAGGGCGGAGAAAACACCATATATTTT
V: TRBV7-2; J: TRBJ1-2; size: NA; D: NA; CDR3: CASSKPTKPGYTF; DNA: TGTGCCAGCAGCAAACCGACAAAACCTGGCTACACCTTC
V: TRBV5-6; J: TRBJ1-1; size: few; D: NA; CDR3: CASSHPRREKAFF; DNA: TGTGCCAGCAGCCACCCGCGCAGGGAAAAAGCTTTCTTT
V: TRBV6-6; J: TRBJ1-1; size: NA; D: TRBD1; CDR3: CASRTGGRNTEAFF; DNA: TGTGCCAGCAGGACAGGGGGCAGGAACACTGAAGCTTTCTTT
V: TRBV11-3; J: TRBJ1-2; size: NA; D: NA; CDR3: CASSLKGAGYTF; DNA: TGTGCCAGCAGCTTAAAAGGGGCTGGCTACACCTTC
V: TRBV30; J: TRBJ1-4; size: NA; D: TRBD1; CDR3: CAWRKTGTGNEKLFF; DNA: TGTGCCTGGAGGAAGACCGGGACAGGGAATGAAAAACTGTTTTTT
V: TRBV5-1; J: TRBJ1-4; size: NA; D: TRBD1; CDR3: CASSLDRGREKLFF; DNA: TGCGCCAGCAGCTTGGACAGGGGGCGAGAAAAACTGTTTTTT
V: TRBV2; J: TRBJ2-2; size: NA; D: TRBD1; CDR3: CASRGQGAGELFF; DNA: TGTGCCAGCAGGGGACAGGGGGCCGGGGAGCTGTTTTTT
V: TRBV6-4; J: TRBJ2-3; size: NA; D: NA; CDR3: CASSRSGTDTQYF; DNA: TGTGCCAGCAGTCGATCTGGCACAGATACGCAGTATTTT
V: TRBV30; J: TRBJ2-3; size: few; D: NA; CDR3: CAWGHSDTQYF; DNA: TGTGCCTGGGGCCACTCAGATACGCAGTATTTT
V: TRBV2; J: TRBJ1-1; size: NA; D: TRBD1; CDR3: CASSLTGQESEAFF; DNA: TGTGCCAGCAGTTTAACCGGACAGGAGAGTGAAGCTTTCTTT
V: TRBV7-2; J: TRBJ1-1; size: NA; D: NA; CDR3: CASSLSGSMNTEAFF; DNA: TGTGCCAGCAGCTTAAGTGGGTCCATGAACACTGAAGCTTTCTTT
V: TRBV10-3; J: TRBJ2-3; size: once; D: NA; CDR3: CATYSDVGDTQYF; DNA: TGTGCCACCTACTCCGACGTGGGAGATACGCAGTATTTT
V: TRBV5-1; J: TRBJ1-1; size: NA; D: NA; CDR3: CASSSNSGGNTEAFF; DNA: TGCGCCAGCAGCTCTAACTCAGGTGGCAACACTGAAGCTTTCTTT
V: TRBV28; J: TRBJ2-1; size: NA; D: NA; CDR3: CASSLTETYNEQFF; DNA: TGTGCCAGCAGTTTGACGGAGACATACAATGAGCAGTTCTTC
V: TRBV19; J: TRBJ1-2; size: once; D: NA; CDR3: CASHGAHREKNGYTF; DNA: TGTGCCAGCCATGGGGCACACAGGGAGAAAAATGGCTACACCTTC
V: TRBV4-3; J: TRBJ2-7; size: NA; D: NA; CDR3: CASSQGKGWEQYF; DNA: TGCGCCAGCAGCCAAGGGAAGGGCTGGGAGCAGTACTTC
V: TRBV19; J: TRBJ1-4; size: NA; D: NA; CDR3: CASSSSREVEKLFF; DNA: TGTGCCAGTAGTTCCTCGAGGGAAGTCGAAAAACTGTTTTTT
V: TRBV9; J: TRBJ1-2; size: NA; D: NA; CDR3: CASEGGRVGGYTF; DNA: TGTGCCAGCGAGGGGGGCAGGGTTGGTGGCTACACCTTC
V: TRBV13; J: TRBJ2-3; size: NA; D: NA; CDR3: CASSLYGSEGELDTQYF; DNA: TGTGCCAGCAGCTTATACGGCTCGGAGGGTGAATTAGATACGCAGTATTTT
V: TRBV19; J: TRBJ1-6; size: NA; D: NA; CDR3: CASSIDVARSTSPLHF; DNA: TGTGCCAGTAGTATAGATGTAGCTCGGTCCACTTCACCCCTCCACTTT
V: TRBV18; J: TRBJ1-1; size: NA; D: NA; CDR3: CASYPGRSGLTEAFF; DNA: TGTGCCAGCTACCCGGGTAGGTCGGGCCTCACTGAAGCTTTCTTT
V: TRBV12-5; J: TRBJ2-3; size: NA; D: NA; CDR3: CASVPDSFTDTQYF; DNA: TGTGCTAGTGTTCCTGACAGTTTCACAGATACGCAGTATTTT
V: TRBV19; J: TRBJ1-5; size: NA; D: TRBD1; CDR3: CASSIHRGQNQPQHF; DNA: TGTGCCAGTAGTATACACAGGGGGCAAAATCAGCCCCAGCATTTT
V: TRBV2; J: TRBJ1-5; size: NA; D: NA; CDR3: CASSEGPGILPQHF; DNA: TGTGCCAGCAGCGAGGGGCCGGGGATCCTGCCCCAGCATTTT
V: TRBV10-1; J: TRBJ2-2; size: NA; D: NA; CDR3: CASSEPPTGELFF; DNA: TGCGCCAGCAGTGAGCCACCCACCGGGGAGCTGTTTTTT
V: TRBV6-1; J: TRBJ2-5; size: NA; D: TRBD2; CDR3: CASRGGVSETQYF; DNA: TGTGCCAGCAGGGGGGGGGTTTCGGAGACCCAGTACTTC
V: TRBV11-3; J: TRBJ2-5; size: NA; D: NA; CDR3: CASSLGGSPWETQYF; DNA: TGTGCCAGCAGCTTAGGCGGGTCACCATGGGAGACCCAGTACTTC
V: TRBV10-1; J: TRBJ2-5; size: once; D: TRBD1; CDR3: CASSEGTGTAKTQYF; DNA: TGCGCCAGCAGTGAGGGGACAGGGACCGCTAAGACCCAGTACTTC
V: TRBV29-1; J: TRBJ2-2; size: NA; D: TRBD1; CDR3: CSATGDTGELFF; DNA: TGCAGCGCGACAGGGGACACCGGGGAGCTGTTTTTT
V: TRBV7-9; J: TRBJ2-5; size: NA; D: NA; CDR3: CASSATYPRTVQETQYF; DNA: TGTGCCAGCAGCGCCACCTACCCGAGGACAGTCCAAGAGACCCAGTACTTC
V: TRBV7-2; J: TRBJ2-7; size: NA; D: NA; CDR3: CASSLGLQAYEQYF; DNA: TGTGCCAGCAGCTTAGGACTACAGGCGTACGAGCAGTACTTC
V: TRBV19; J: TRBJ1-6; size: NA; D: NA; CDR3: CASSIAGPLDNSPLHF; DNA: TGTGCCAGTAGTATCGCTGGCCCCCTGGATAATTCACCCCTCCACTTT
V: TRBV2; J: TRBJ2-1; size: NA; D: NA; CDR3: CASSYGQNEQFF; DNA: TGTGCCAGCAGTTACGGACAGAATGAGCAGTTCTTC
V: TRBV4-3; J: TRBJ2-6; size: NA; D: NA; CDR3: CASSQARVSGANVLTF; DNA: TGCGCCAGCAGCCAAGCCCGGGTATCTGGGGCCAACGTCCTGACTTTC
V: TRBV11-2; J: TRBJ2-3; size: NA; D: TRBD2; CDR3: CASTIGLAGDTQYF; DNA: TGTGCCAGCACCATTGGACTAGCGGGAGATACGCAGTATTTT
V: TRBV4-3; J: TRBJ2-3; size: NA; D: NA; CDR3: CASSQDLKGGFGGTDTQYF; DNA: TGCGCCAGCAGCCAAGATCTAAAAGGAGGATTTGGTGGCACAGATACGCAGTATTTT
V: TRBV5-1; J: TRBJ2-1; size: NA; D: NA; CDR3: CASSLGGTTNYNEQFF; DNA: TGCGCCAGCAGCTTGGGTGGGACAACCAACTACAATGAGCAGTTCTTC
V: TRBV5-1; J: TRBJ1-5; size: few; D: NA; CDR3: CASSLDGAFNQPQHF; DNA: TGCGCCAGCAGCTTGGACGGGGCGTTCAATCAGCCCCAGCATTTT
V: TRBV4-1; J: TRBJ2-6; size: few; D: NA; CDR3: CASSQERSGANVLTF; DNA: TGCGCCAGCAGCCAGGAGCGCTCTGGGGCCAACGTCCTGACTTTC
V: TRBV6-5; J: TRBJ2-5; size: NA; D: TRBD1; CDR3: CASSGVQGPQETQYF; DNA: TGTGCCAGCAGCGGGGTACAGGGGCCGCAAGAGACCCAGTACTTC
V: TRBV18; J: TRBJ1-1; size: few; D: NA; CDR3: CASSAGAPGTEAFF; DNA: TGTGCCAGCTCAGCAGGGGCGCCGGGAACTGAAGCTTTCTTT
V: TRBV30; J: TRBJ1-2; size: NA; D: TRBD1; CDR3: CASSEGAGGYTF; DNA: TGTGCCTCGTCGGAGGGGGCGGGGGGCTACACCTTC
V: TRBV30; J: TRBJ1-3; size: NA; D: NA; CDR3: CASRDTASGNTIYF; DNA: TGTGCCTCCCGGGACACAGCCTCTGGAAACACCATATATTTT
V: TRBV7-2; J: TRBJ2-2; size: NA; D: TRBD2; CDR3: CASSLASGGTGELFF; DNA: TGTGCCAGCAGCTTGGCCAGCGGGGGGACCGGGGAGCTGTTTTTT
V: TRBV19; J: TRBJ1-1; size: NA; D: NA; CDR3: CASSIGGPNTEAFF; DNA: TGTGCCAGTAGTATAGGAGGCCCGAACACTGAAGCTTTCTTT